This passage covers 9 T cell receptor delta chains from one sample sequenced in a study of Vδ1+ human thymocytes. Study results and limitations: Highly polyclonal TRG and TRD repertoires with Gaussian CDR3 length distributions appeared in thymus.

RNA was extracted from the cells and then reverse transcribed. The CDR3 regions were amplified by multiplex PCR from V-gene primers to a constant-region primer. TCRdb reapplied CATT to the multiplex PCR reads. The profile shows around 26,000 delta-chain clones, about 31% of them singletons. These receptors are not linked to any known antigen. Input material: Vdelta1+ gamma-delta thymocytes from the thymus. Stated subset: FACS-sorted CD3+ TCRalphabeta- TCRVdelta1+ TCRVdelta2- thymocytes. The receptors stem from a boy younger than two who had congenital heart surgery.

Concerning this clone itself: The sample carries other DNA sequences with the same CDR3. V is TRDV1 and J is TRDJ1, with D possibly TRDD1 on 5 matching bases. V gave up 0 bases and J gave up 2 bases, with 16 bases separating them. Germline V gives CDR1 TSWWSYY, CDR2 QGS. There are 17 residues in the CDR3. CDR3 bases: TGTGCTCTTGGGGAACTCCCCCCAATAGGAGAGACCGATAAACTCATCTTT. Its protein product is CALGELPPIGETDKLIF.

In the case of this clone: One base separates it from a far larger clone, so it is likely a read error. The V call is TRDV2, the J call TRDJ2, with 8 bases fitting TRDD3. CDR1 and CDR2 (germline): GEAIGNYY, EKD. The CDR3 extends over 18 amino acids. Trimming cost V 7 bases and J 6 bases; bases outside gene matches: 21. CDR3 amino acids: CACEFPNIVLGVPAQLFF. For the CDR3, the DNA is TGTGCCTGCGAGTTCCCAAACATCGTACTGGGGGTCCCAGCACAACTCTTCTTT.

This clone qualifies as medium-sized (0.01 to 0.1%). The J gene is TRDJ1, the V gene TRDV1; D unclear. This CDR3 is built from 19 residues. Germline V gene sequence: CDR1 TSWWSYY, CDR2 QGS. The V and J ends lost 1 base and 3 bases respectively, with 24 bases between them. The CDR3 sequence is CALGEPNRSRTPEADKLIF. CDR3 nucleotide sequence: TGTGCTCTTGGGGAACCCAACCGTTCTCGTACCCCGGAGGCCGATAAACTCATCTTT.

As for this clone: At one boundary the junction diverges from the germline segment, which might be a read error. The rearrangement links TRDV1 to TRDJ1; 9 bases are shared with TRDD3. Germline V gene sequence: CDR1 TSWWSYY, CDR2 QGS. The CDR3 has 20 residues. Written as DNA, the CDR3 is TGTGCTCTTGGGGGGGACATATTCATGCATACTGGGGGAATCACCGATAGACTCATCTTT. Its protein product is CALGGDIFMHTGGITDRLIF.

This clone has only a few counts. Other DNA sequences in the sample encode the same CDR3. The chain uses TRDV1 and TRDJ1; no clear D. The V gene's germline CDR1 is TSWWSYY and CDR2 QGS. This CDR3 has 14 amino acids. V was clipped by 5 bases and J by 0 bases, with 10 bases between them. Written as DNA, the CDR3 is TGTGCTCTTGGGTTGGGCACTTACACCGATAAACTCATCTTT. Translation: CALGLGTYTDKLIF.

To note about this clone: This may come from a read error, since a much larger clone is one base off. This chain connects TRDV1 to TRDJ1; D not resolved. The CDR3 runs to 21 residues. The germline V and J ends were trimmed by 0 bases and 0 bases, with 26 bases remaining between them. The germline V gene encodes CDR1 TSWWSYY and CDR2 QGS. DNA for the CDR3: TGTGCTCTTGGGGAACTACCCCCGGGCCGGTTTGGTCCACAAAACACCGATAAACTCATCTTT. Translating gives CALGELPPGRFGPQNTDKLIF.

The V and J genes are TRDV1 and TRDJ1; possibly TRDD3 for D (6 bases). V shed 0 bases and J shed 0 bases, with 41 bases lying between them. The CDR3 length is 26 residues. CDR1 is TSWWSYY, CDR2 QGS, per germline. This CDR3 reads CALGELEAPRSWGHWVIGPYTDKLIF. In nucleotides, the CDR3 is TGTGCTCTTGGGGAACTCGAAGCCCCTAGGTCCTGGGGACACTGGGTGATAGGGCCCTACACCGATAAACTCATCTTT.

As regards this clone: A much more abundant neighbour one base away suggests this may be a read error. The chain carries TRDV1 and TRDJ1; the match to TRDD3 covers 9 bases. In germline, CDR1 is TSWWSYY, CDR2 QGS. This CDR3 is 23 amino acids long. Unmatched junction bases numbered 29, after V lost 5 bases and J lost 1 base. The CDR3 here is CALGTRSYTISGGLMDCTDKLIF. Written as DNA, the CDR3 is TGTGCTCTTGGGACACGATCATACACTATATCTGGGGGATTGATGGATTGCACCGATAAACTCATCTTT.

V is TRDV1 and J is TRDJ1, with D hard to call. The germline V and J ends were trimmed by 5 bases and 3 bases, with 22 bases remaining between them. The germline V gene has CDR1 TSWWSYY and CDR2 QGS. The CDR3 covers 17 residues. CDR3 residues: CALGYERRLTSADKLIF. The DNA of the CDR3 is TGTGCTCTTGGGTATGAGCGGAGGCTAACCTCAGCCGATAAACTCATCTTT.